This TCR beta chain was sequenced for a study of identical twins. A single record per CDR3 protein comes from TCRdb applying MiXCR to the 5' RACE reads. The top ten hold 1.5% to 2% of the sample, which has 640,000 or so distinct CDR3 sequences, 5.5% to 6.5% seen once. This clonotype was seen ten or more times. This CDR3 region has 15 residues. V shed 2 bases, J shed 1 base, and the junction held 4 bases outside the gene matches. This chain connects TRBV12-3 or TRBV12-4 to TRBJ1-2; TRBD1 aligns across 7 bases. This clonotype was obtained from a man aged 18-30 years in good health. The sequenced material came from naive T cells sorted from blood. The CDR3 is CASSLWAGGNYGYTF. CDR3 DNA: TGTGCCAGCAGTTTATGGGCAGGGGGTAACTATGGCTACACCTTC.